A selection of T cell receptor beta chains follows, all from one sample in a study of shared clonotypes between healthy human individuals. Profiling relied on immunoSEQ multiplex PCR, and the TCRdb table lists in-frame clones only, not all of them. The profile shows about 1,500,000 clones, roughly 96% of them singletons. What was sequenced was naive CD4+ T cells sorted from blood. These receptor sequences come from a man aged 25 to 40 in good health. Both conserved end residues are part of each CDR3. Each record gives: D gene, V gene, J gene, CDR3 protein. A D gene is named only where the DNA matches it firmly.

.	TRBV5-1	TRBJ1-1	CASSLTENLNTEAFF
.	TRBV7-9	TRBJ2-3	CASSFGPGVTQYF
.	TRBV29-1	TRBJ2-1	CSVETGAYNEQFF
.	TRBV7-2	TRBJ2-7	CASTRRGRTYEQYF
.	TRBV19	TRBJ2-1	CASSMGGEQFF
TRBD2	TRBV4-3	TRBJ2-7	CASSQGLAKFSYEQYF
TRBD1	TRBV28	TRBJ1-1	CASSSTGEAFF
TRBD1	TRBV28	TRBJ1-2	CASGTGMSYTF
.	TRBV11-2	TRBJ2-7	CASSLGFSGQREQYF
TRBD2	TRBV29-1	TRBJ2-5	CSVVRGGRRETQYF
TRBD2	TRBV18	TRBJ2-7	CASSPTSGTDEQYF
TRBD1	TRBV7-2	TRBJ2-3	CASGHRGTDTQYF
.	TRBV4-3	TRBJ2-7	CASSQEWGGQGPLRPSYEQYF
TRBD2	TRBV19	TRBJ2-7	CASSGASGRRSYEQYF
.	TRBV18	TRBJ1-3	CASSPTVQGSSGNTIYF
.	TRBV5-1	TRBJ2-5	CASSLSTGYQETQYF
.	TRBV18	TRBJ1-5	CASSPGGRNQPQHF
.	TRBV29-1	TRBJ2-3	CSVDRGAIDTQYF
TRBD2	TRBV5-1	TRBJ2-1	CASARGGVNNEQFF
.	TRBV19	TRBJ1-5	CASSIEWSNQPQHF
TRBD2	TRBV19	TRBJ2-2	CATREAGEGGELFF
.	TRBV4-3	TRBJ1-3	CASSPSGGNTIYF
.	TRBV28	TRBJ2-3	CASSTPPGGSGADTQYF
TRBD2	TRBV10-1	TRBJ2-7	CASSELADTYEQYF
.	TRBV28	TRBJ1-5	CATKGLGAHQPQHF
TRBD2	TRBV11-2	TRBJ2-5	CASSLAGSGRVRTQYF
.	TRBV11-2	TRBJ2-5	CASSPGLRKTVDETQYF
.	TRBV2	TRBJ2-5	CASSDYRETQYF
.	TRBV27	TRBJ2-3	CASSFSRRDTQYF
.	TRBV5-1	TRBJ2-1	CASSLVGGSSYNEQFF
.	TRBV28	TRBJ2-1	CASRLGGPHNEQFF
TRBD1	TRBV15	TRBJ2-5	CATGGDRGAFETQYF
TRBD2	TRBV7-6	TRBJ2-2	CASSLTTSGRTNTGELFF
.	TRBV19	TRBJ2-2	CASSEGVAGELFF
.	TRBV19	TRBJ2-5	CASSGPRGKGSETQYF
.	TRBV4-3	TRBJ2-3	CASSQERGSTDTQYF
TRBD2	TRBV10-1	TRBJ2-7	CASTWVFPGGRIFSYEQYF
.	TRBV21-1	TRBJ2-2	CASSVPTSDEVLTGELFF
.	TRBV11-3	TRBJ2-7	CASSSSSYEQYF
TRBD1	TRBV7-3	TRBJ2-1	CASSPGGGDEQFF
TRBD2	TRBV19	TRBJ2-2	CASRAGTRNTGELFF
TRBD1	TRBV11-3	TRBJ2-2	CASSLGRNRGRGELFF
.	TRBV5-1	TRBJ2-1	CASSAWELAHEQFF
.	TRBV6-5	TRBJ2-7	CASSSIGPGLSYEQYF
TRBD2	TRBV4-3	TRBJ2-1	CASSAGVRGSYNEQFF
.	TRBV19	TRBJ2-6	CASSTISGTTSSGANVLTF
.	TRBV7-2	TRBJ2-1	CASSLAPFYNEQFF
.	TRBV30	TRBJ1-2	CAWSVPEAGSMGYTF
TRBD1	TRBV7-9	TRBJ1-1	CASSPRQGSMNTEAFF
TRBD2	TRBV11-2	TRBJ2-1	CASSLVVTSGRVSYNEQFF
.	TRBV6-5	TRBJ2-7	CASSYTGFSYEQYF
TRBD1	TRBV11-2	TRBJ1-2	CASSFPGTEGGYTF